This TCR beta chain was obtained from a study of blood T cell repertoires in COVID-19. After removal of 0 bases from V and 9 bases from J, the junction contained 8 bases not matched to a gene. In germline, CDR1 is MGHRA, CDR2 YSYEKL. The CDR3 covers 15 residues. Libraries were prepared by immunoSEQ multiplex PCR; TCRdb keeps only in-frame clonotypes and omits some of them. The table includes roughly 380,000 clones, about 88% detected once. The TCR originated in a middle-aged woman with COVID-19, enrolled during active disease. The chain has TRBV4-1 and TRBJ1-5, with TRBD1 matching 7 bases. The sample comprised peripheral blood. CDR3 loop: CASSQDKAGGGPQHF. The CDR3 DNA is TGCGCCAGCAGCCAAGATAAGGCAGGGGGAGGGCCCCAGCATTTT.